This T cell receptor (beta chain) was recovered during a study of blood T cell repertoires in COVID-19. Self-reported history from a screening survey and questionnaire set each donor's cohort. Among Cohort 3 donors, those recovered had two negative PCRs, clearance, or symptom resolution. The CDR3 has 14 residues. Germline CDR1 reads SGHRS; CDR2 reads YFSETQ. The trim removed 4 bases at V and 6 bases at J, leaving 4 bases unmatched. Authors' analysis steps: Reference gene primer amplification in the assay estimated nucleated cell counts. Assay: immunoSEQ multiplex PCR; the TCRdb copy retains only in-frame clones and omits some. V and J calls and clone size come straight from that table; D and trimming were deduced from the DNA. Of about 220,000 clones listed, 82% were seen once; the top ten hold 3% to 4%.

The sample was PBMCs or T cells enriched from blood (not recorded which). The rearrangement joins TRBV5-1 to TRBJ1-6; 7 bases match TRBD1. This receptor was identified in a woman aged 60-75 years who had recovered from COVID-19. The CDR3 protein is CASSPWDSNSPLHF. CDR3 bases: TGCGCCAGCAGCCCCTGGGACAGTAATTCACCCCTCCACTTT.